A single sample gave rise to the 23 T cell receptor beta chains below, sequenced in a study of shared clonotypes between healthy human individuals. Using immunoSEQ multiplex PCR, the repertoire was profiled, and TCRdb retains in-frame clones only, with some absent. The sample lists about 960,000 clones, approximately 80% occurring once. Material: memory CD4+ T cells sorted from blood. Subset in this sample: CD45RA-negative fraction. These receptors came from a man aged 18 to 35 in good health.

As to this clone: Other DNA sequences of this sample code for an identical CDR3. The chain combines TRBV5-1 with TRBJ2-7; no firm D call. Germline loops: CDR1 SGHRS, CDR2 YFSETQ. The germline V and J ends were trimmed by 0 bases and 5 bases, with 6 bases remaining between them. CDR3 length: 12 residues. CDR3 protein: CASSLEGNEQYF. The CDR3 nucleotides are TGCGCCAGCAGCTTGGAGGGTAACGAGCAGTACTTC.

This chain links TRBV7-3 with TRBJ2-1; D may be TRBD2 (7 bases). This CDR3 spans 15 amino acids. Trimming left V 5 bases short and J 3 bases short, with 14 bases between. The germline gives CDR1 SGHTA, CDR2 FQGTGA. CDR3 protein: CASSPSGGFYNEQFF. The CDR3 bases are TGTGCCAGCAGCCCTTCGGGGGGCTTCTACAATGAGCAGTTCTTC.

The chain uses TRBV6-4 and TRBJ2-7, with 10 bases lining up with TRBD2. Germline CDR1 and CDR2: MRHNA and SNTAGT. V trimming: 3 bases; J trimming: 6 bases; junction bases outside the gene matches: 8. CDR3 length equals 15 residues. CDR3 residues: CASSEVASGRTEQYF. CDR3 sequence (DNA): TGTGCCAGCAGTGAGGTGGCTAGCGGGAGAACCGAGCAGTACTTC.

The chain carries TRBV28 and TRBJ2-2; 9 bases align to TRBD2. The trim removed 7 bases at V and 1 base at J, leaving 4 bases unmatched. CDR3 length: 15 residues. Germline CDR1 is MDHEN and CDR2 is SYDVKM. CDR3 coding DNA: TGTGCCAGCACCCTAGCGGGGCTGAACACCGGGGAGCTGTTTTTT. This codes for CASTLAGLNTGELFF.

The chain joins TRBV30 to TRBJ1-2, with 9 positions matching TRBD1. Germline lookup yields CDR1 GTSNPN and CDR2 SVGIG (reference sequence). V shed 1 base, J shed 6 bases, and the junction held 15 bases outside the gene matches. The length of the CDR3 is 17 residues. The chain's CDR3 is CAWSGGTGRLWGDGYTF. The CDR3 DNA is TGTGCCTGGAGTGGAGGGACAGGGCGCTTATGGGGGGATGGCTACACCTTC.

The chain has TRBV5-8 and TRBJ2-7; possibly TRBD1 for D (6 bases). Trimming cost V 3 bases and J 11 bases, with 9 bases left between them. The V gene's germline CDR1 is SGHTS and CDR2 YDEGEE. This CDR3 is 10 amino acids long. CDR3 DNA: TGTGCCAGCAGCTCGACAGGCAAGTACTTC. This codes for CASSSTGKYF.

This chain connects TRBV5-1 to TRBJ1-1; unclear D gene. CDR3 length equals 17 residues. CDR1 SGHRS and CDR2 YFSETQ come from the germline V gene. The V end was cut by 2 bases, the J end by 1 base, with 18 bases between. The CDR3 sequence is CASSLQSLRQSNTEAFF. CDR3 in DNA: TGCGCCAGCAGCTTACAGTCCTTGAGGCAGTCGAACACTGAAGCTTTCTTT. Based on the CDR3 plus reference TRBV5-1 and TRBJ1-1, the full variable domain is KAGVTQTPRYLIKTRGQQVTLSCSPISGHRSVSWYQQTPGQGLQFLFEYFSETQRNKGNFPGRFSGRQFSNSRSEMNVSTLELGDSALYLCASSLQSLRQSNTEAFFGQGTRLTVV.

This clone was picked up a small number of times. The chain couples TRBV6-5 to TRBJ1-5; D possibly corresponds to TRBD1 (5 bases). The CDR3 contains 15 residues. Germline V gene data show CDR1 as MNHEY and CDR2 as SVGAGI. Trimming removed 0 bases from V and 6 bases from J, with 12 bases in between. The CDR3 region is CASSYSTASSQPQHF. The CDR3 coding sequence is TGTGCCAGCAGTTACTCGACAGCTTCCAGTCAGCCCCAGCATTTT.

This sequence joins TRBV2 and TRBJ2-7, with 8 bases identical to TRBD2. V trimming: 8 bases; J trimming: 0 bases; junction bases outside the gene matches: 6. This CDR3 is 14 amino acids long. Germline lookup yields CDR1 SNHLY and CDR2 FYNNEI. CDR3 DNA sequence: TGTGCCAGCGTCGCGGCGGGAGGCTCCTACGAGCAGTACTTC. Amino acid sequence: CASVAAGGSYEQYF.

The CDR3 reads CASSLTSGNQETQYF. In DNA form, the CDR3 reads TGTGCCAGCAGCTTAACTAGCGGGAATCAAGAGACCCAGTACTTC. The chain joins TRBV7-2 to TRBJ2-5; TRBD2 aligns across 10 bases. Looked up from germline, CDR1 is SGHTA and CDR2 is FQGNSA. This CDR3 is 15 amino acids long. The V segment lost 2 bases and the J segment 2 bases; nucleotides outside the gene matches: 2. The full variable domain, completed using reference TRBV7-2 and TRBJ2-5, is GAGVSQSPSNKVTEKGKDVELRCDPISGHTALYWYRQSLGQGLEFLIYFQGNSAPDKSGLPSDRFSAERTGGSVSTLTIQRTQQEDSAVYLCASSLTSGNQETQYFGPGTRLLVL.

This clone was counted a few times. The V gene is TRBV15, the J gene TRBJ1-1; D uncertain. Germline assignment: CDR1 LNHNV and CDR2 YYDKDF (reference sequence). The CDR3 consists of 14 residues. V dropped 6 bases and J dropped 0 bases, with 11 bases sitting between them. CDR3 in DNA: TGTGCCACCAGTCGGGCACAGATGAACACTGAAGCTTTCTTT. It specifies CATSRAQMNTEAFF.

CDR3 sequence (DNA): TGCGCCAGCAGCAATAGCGGGAGCCCAGATACGCAGTATTTT. This encodes CASSNSGSPDTQYF. The chain recombines TRBV5-1 with TRBJ2-3; 9 positions agree with TRBD2. This CDR3 contains 14 residues. Trimming took 4 bases from V and 4 from J; bases not matched to a gene: 4. Per the germline V gene, CDR1 is SGHRS and CDR2 is YFSETQ.

The rearrangement uses TRBV6-5 and TRBJ1-2; D is unresolved. The germline V and J ends were trimmed by 0 bases and 4 bases, with 9 bases remaining between them. The CDR3 is 14 amino acids. CDR1 and CDR2 (germline): MNHEY, SVGAGI. The CDR3 protein is CASSYSERSYGYTF. CDR3 sequence (DNA): TGTGCCAGCAGTTACTCTGAAAGGAGCTATGGCTACACCTTC.

The J gene is TRBJ2-4, the V gene TRBV7-9; a possible D gene is TRBD1 (5 bases). The germline gives CDR1 SEHNR, CDR2 FQNEAQ (reference sequence). V dropped 1 base and J dropped 0 bases, with 10 bases sitting between them. There are 16 residues in the CDR3. In DNA form, the CDR3 reads TGTGCCAGCAGCTTAGGACAGACTCTAGCCAAAAACATTCAGTACTTC. Translated, it gives CASSLGQTLAKNIQYF.

A word on this clone: This sample also contains other DNA sequences that code for the same CDR3. This rearrangement joins TRBV5-1 to TRBJ1-3; D not certain. Germline V gene sequence: CDR1 SGHRS, CDR2 YFSETQ. V lost 0 bases, J lost 2 bases, and 6 bases lay in between. The CDR3 covers 14 residues. CDR3 sequence: CASSLEDTGNTIYF. The CDR3 DNA sequence: TGCGCCAGCAGCTTGGAAGATACTGGAAACACCATATATTTT.

This clone was counted between two and nine times. This chain connects TRBV6-1 to TRBJ1-5; no reliable D call. The germline CDR1 and CDR2 sequences are MNHNS and SASEGT. V was cut by 2 bases and J by 7 bases, with 6 bases left in between. The CDR3 has 12 amino acids. The CDR3 here is CASSEQAQPQHF. CDR3 nucleotide sequence: TGTGCCAGCAGTGAACAGGCCCAGCCCCAGCATTTT.

The chain links TRBV18 to TRBJ2-1; D uncertain. The CDR3 is 12 amino acids. V lost 3 bases to trimming and J lost 6 bases, with 6 bases between them. Germline V gene data show CDR1 as KGHSH and CDR2 as LQKENI. CDR3 DNA sequence: TGTGCCAGCTCACCGACCTCCAATGAGCAGTTCTTC. Translation gives CASSPTSNEQFF.

The chain links TRBV4-1 to TRBJ1-1; D perhaps matches TRBD1 (6 bases). Germline V CDR1 and CDR2: MGHRA, YSYEKL. There are 16 residues in the CDR3. V lost 0 bases and J 1 base, leaving 12 bases between the germline ends. Here the CDR3 DNA reads TGCGCCAGCAGCCAAGATCTGGCAGGGGCGAACACTGAAGCTTTCTTT. This codes for CASSQDLAGANTEAFF.

The gene calls are TRBV30 and TRBJ2-1; a weak D match, TRBD2 (5 bases). Trimming removed 4 bases at V and 5 bases at J, with 12 bases between. The CDR3 sequence is 13 residues long. Germline assignment: CDR1 GTSNPN and CDR2 SVGIG (reference sequence). The CDR3 DNA is TGTGCCTGGAATCCCCCGGAGGACAATGAGCAGTTCTTC. It translates to CAWNPPEDNEQFF.

The chain combines TRBV2 with TRBJ2-7; weak D call: TRBD2 (7 bases). CDR1 and CDR2 from the germline V gene are SNHLY and FYNNEI. The CDR3 is 14 amino acids. V was shortened by 8 bases and J by 3 bases, with 17 bases between the two germline ends. The CDR3 is CASLLGGGHYEQYF. The DNA for the CDR3 is TGTGCCAGCCTGTTGGGCGGGGGCCACTACGAGCAGTACTTC.

V and J are TRBV7-2 and TRBJ2-5, with D unresolved. Germline V gene sequence: CDR1 SGHTA, CDR2 FQGNSA. The CDR3 runs to 13 residues. Deletions cut 3 bases from V and 5 bases from J, with 10 bases between. The CDR3 here is CASSFSAQETQYF. The DNA of the CDR3 is TGTGCCAGCAGCTTTTCTGCCCAGGAGACCCAGTACTTC.

The rearrangement links TRBV2 to TRBJ2-1, with 11 bases identical to TRBD2. The CDR3 extends over 15 amino acids. Germline V gene lookup returns CDR1 SNHLY and CDR2 FYNNEI. V lost 6 bases, J lost 4 bases, and 5 bases stayed unmatched. The CDR3 loop reads CASRKGLAAYNEQFF. Here the CDR3 DNA reads TGTGCCAGCAGGAAGGGACTAGCGGCTTACAATGAGCAGTTCTTC. Variable domain in full (rest from reference TRBV2 and TRBJ2-1): EPEVTQTPSHQVTQMGQEVILRCVPISNHLYFYWYRQILGQKVEFLVSFYNNEISEKSEIFDDQFSVERPDGSNFTLKIRSTKLEDSAMYFCASRKGLAAYNEQFFGPGTRLTVL.

This clone was picked up one time. The chain combines TRBV15 with TRBJ2-7; TRBD2 might be the D (5 bases). The CDR3 totals 15 residues. The V gene's germline CDR1 is LNHNV and CDR2 YYDKDF (reference sequence). Trimming took off 3 bases at V and 7 bases at J, with 19 bases between the two ends. CDR3 residues: CATSRSKEGLGEQYF. The CDR3 DNA reads as TGTGCCACCAGCAGGAGTAAAGAGGGCCTGGGTGAGCAGTACTTC.